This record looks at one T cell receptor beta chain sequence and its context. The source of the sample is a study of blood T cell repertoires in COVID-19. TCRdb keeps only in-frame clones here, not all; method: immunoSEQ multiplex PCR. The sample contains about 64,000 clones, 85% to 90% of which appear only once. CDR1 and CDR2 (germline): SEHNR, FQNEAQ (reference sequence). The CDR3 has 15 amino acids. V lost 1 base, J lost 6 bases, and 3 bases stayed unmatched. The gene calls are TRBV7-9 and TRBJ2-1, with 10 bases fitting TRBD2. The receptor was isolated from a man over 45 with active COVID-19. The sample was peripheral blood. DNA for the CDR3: TGTGCCAGCAGCTTAGTCCTAGCGGGAGTCAATGAGCAGTTCTTC. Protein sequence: CASSLVLAGVNEQFF.